A single sample gave rise to the 32 T cell receptor beta chains below, sequenced in a study of CD8 T cells in Susac syndrome. An input of roughly 0.45 to 1 ug of RNA was subjected to reverse transcription using random hexamers. Using its own MiXCR run on the immunoSEQ multiplex PCR reads, TCRdb lists one record per CDR3 protein. This sample carries a few hundred thousand distinct CDR3 sequences, more than 85% of them seen once, and the ten largest clones take 0.07% to 0.095%. What was sequenced was CD4+ T cells from PBMCs. Receptor source: a human donor with multiple sclerosis.

V usage is TRBV25-1 and J usage is TRBJ2-3; TRBD1 might be the D (6 bases). Germline V gene lookup returns CDR1 MGHDK and CDR2 SYGVNS. V gave up 4 bases and J gave up 6 bases, with 8 bases separating them. The CDR3 covers 12 residues. The CDR3 protein is CASSVQGDTQYF. The DNA for the CDR3 is TGTGCCAGCAGTGTACAGGGTGATACGCAGTATTTT.

This chain connects TRBV4-1 to TRBJ2-1, with D perhaps given as TRBD1 or TRBD2 (5 bases each). The CDR3 has 16 amino acids. Trimming stripped 0 bases from V and 2 bases from J, with 11 bases between. Per the germline V gene, CDR1 is MGHRA and CDR2 is YSYEKL. The CDR3: CASSQDRDAAYNEQFF. Here the CDR3 DNA reads TGCGCCAGCAGCCAAGACCGGGACGCCGCCTACAATGAGCAGTTCTTC.

V gene TRBV3-1 combines with J gene TRBJ2-3; D remains unclear. V lost 1 base to trimming and J lost 7 bases, with 18 bases between them. The V gene's germline CDR1 is LGHDT and CDR2 YNNKEL (reference sequence). This CDR3 has 16 amino acids. CDR3 nucleotides: TGTGCCAGCAGCCAAGGTCCGGTGGCCGCAAGACATACGCAGTATTTT. It encodes CASSQGPVAARHTQYF.

A note on this clonotype: The germline gene is not matched at one end of the junction; a read error may be the cause. The V gene is TRBV19, the J gene TRBJ2-1; possible D gene TRBD1, 6 bases. The CDR3 is 16 residues long. CDR1 is LNHDA, CDR2 SQIVND, per germline (reference sequence). CDR3 sequence: CASKQEKSGGNNELFF. The CDR3 DNA reads TGTGCCAGTAAACAAGAGAAATCTGGGGGCAACAATGAGCTGTTCTTC.

This chain connects TRBV21-1 to TRBJ1-5; TRBD1 was called by the table and not checked on the DNA. TRBV21-1 is a pseudogene. This CDR3 is built from 13 residues. In DNA form, the CDR3 reads TGTGCCAGCAGGGGCCCCGGGGACCAGCCCCAGCATTTT. Residues: CASRGPGDQPQHF.

The chain couples TRBV19 to TRBJ1-1, with D uncertain. The CDR3 covers 17 residues. V gave up 3 bases and J gave up 1 base, with 18 bases separating them. In germline, CDR1 is LNHDA, CDR2 SQIVND (reference sequence). CDR3 coding DNA: TGTGCCAGTAGTATGCCTCACTTCGACATACCGAACACTGAAGCTTTCTTT. This encodes CASSMPHFDIPNTEAFF.

The V call is TRBV3-1, the J call TRBJ2-3; no definite D call. This CDR3 is built from 15 residues. Between the trimmed V and J ends, which lost 4 bases and 4 bases, there was a span of 15 bases. Germline V gene data show CDR1 as LGHDT and CDR2 as YNNKEL (reference sequence). The CDR3 sequence: CASSRKVAGADTQYF. Written as DNA, the CDR3 is TGTGCCAGCAGCCGAAAAGTTGCAGGTGCAGATACGCAGTATTTT.

The chain links TRBV29-1 to TRBJ2-2; 8 nucleotides agree with TRBD2. Unmatched junction bases numbered 9, after V lost 7 bases and J lost 5 bases. CDR3 length: 14 residues. Germline assignment: CDR1 SQVTM and CDR2 ANQGSEA. In DNA form, the CDR3 reads TGCAGCGCGGCGGGAGGCCCGCGTACCGGGGAGCTGTTTTTT. Its translation is CSAAGGPRTGELFF.

The chain carries TRBV29-1 and TRBJ1-2; the D is unclear. Germline CDR1 reads SQVTM; CDR2 reads ANQGSEA. The CDR3 extends over 12 amino acids. Trimming took 4 bases from V and 5 from J, leaving 11 bases between them. The DNA of the CDR3 is TGCAGCGTTGGCGGTATTACATATGGCTACACCTTC. It is translated as CSVGGITYGYTF.

This clonotype was counted once. V is TRBV7-8 and J is TRBJ2-4; perhaps TRBD1 as D (6 bases). Germline assignment: CDR1 SGHVS and CDR2 FQNEAQ. V was clipped by 3 bases and J by 3 bases, with 24 bases between them. The CDR3 sequence is 19 residues long. DNA of the CDR3: TGTGCCAGCAGCTTCGGACAGTGGGAACGGATGGATGGCAAAAACATTCAGTACTTC. It yields the protein CASSFGQWERMDGKNIQYF.

CDR3 in DNA: TGCAGTGCTAGAGATCTAGTTGGAGAGACCCAGTACTTC. Protein product: CSARDLVGETQYF. The J gene is TRBJ2-5, the V gene TRBV20-1, with unresolved D. There are 13 residues in the CDR3. Per germline, CDR1 DFQATT and CDR2 SNEGSKA (reference sequence). Trimming stripped 0 bases from V and 4 bases from J, with 9 bases between.

The chain carries TRBV18 and TRBJ2-6, with TRBD1 matching over 9 bases. Germline CDR1 reads KGHSH; CDR2 reads LQKENI. After removal of 3 bases from V and 1 base from J, the junction contained 4 bases not matched to a gene. This CDR3 region has 17 residues. The CDR3 sequence: CASSPGTGTSGANVLTF. Written as DNA, the CDR3 is TGTGCCAGCTCACCCGGGACAGGGACATCTGGGGCCAACGTCCTGACTTTC.

The V gene is TRBV5-1, the J gene TRBJ2-1; D remains ambiguous. CDR1 and CDR2 (germline): SGHRS, YFSETQ. Trimming removed 3 bases at V and 6 bases at J, with 10 bases between. This CDR3 is built from 13 residues. CDR3 bases: TGCGCCAGCAGCTCCCTCGGCTCCAATGAGCAGTTCTTC. Protein: CASSSLGSNEQFF.

The chain couples TRBV7-9 to TRBJ1-2, with D tentatively TRBD1 (6 bases). Trimming left V 5 bases short and J 4 bases short, with 14 bases between. The CDR3 covers 14 residues. Germline values: CDR1 SEHNR, CDR2 FQNEAQ (reference sequence). The CDR3 coding sequence is TGTGCCAGCAGCGCGGACAGCAAGCTCTATGGCTACACCTTC. This translates into CASSADSKLYGYTF.

The chain recombines TRBV5-1 with TRBJ2-5; weak D call: TRBD2 (5 bases). Germline V gene lookup returns CDR1 SGHRS and CDR2 YFSETQ. V shed 4 bases and J shed 5 bases, with 12 bases lying between them. CDR3 length: 13 residues. The CDR3 bases are TGCGCCAGCAGCACCGCGGGCGCGGAGACCCAGTACTTC. Translating it yields CASSTAGAETQYF.

CDR3: CASRRGQANTEAFF. The CDR3 nucleotides read TGTGCCAGCAGGAGGGGACAGGCGAACACTGAAGCTTTCTTT. The chain carries TRBV27 and TRBJ1-1, with TRBD1 matching over 8 bases. Germline CDR1 MNHEY, CDR2 SMNVEV (reference sequence). The CDR3 extends over 14 amino acids. Germline trimming cut 6 bases from V and 1 base from J; bases unmatched to any gene: 4.

The chain employs TRBV20-1 and TRBJ2-3; D is unclear. The V end was cut by 8 bases, the J end by 2 bases, with 11 bases between. Germline-derived CDR1 and CDR2 are DFQATT and SNEGSKA (reference sequence). The CDR3 loop spans 12 amino acids. CDR3 region: CSSSSSTDTQYF. CDR3 nucleotides: TGCAGTTCTTCAAGTTCCACAGATACGCAGTATTTT.

The chain combines TRBV27 with TRBJ1-1, with D possibly being TRBD1 (6 bases). This CDR3 spans 13 amino acids. The germline gives CDR1 MNHEY, CDR2 SMNVEV (reference sequence). The V end was cut by 3 bases, the J end by 7 bases, with 12 bases between. Here the CDR3 DNA reads TGTGCCAGCAGTTTCCCGGGGGCAAGTGAAGCTTTCTTT. Translating it yields CASSFPGASEAFF.

This chain uses TRBV18 with TRBJ2-3; TRBD1 is a possible D gene (6 bases). Looked up from germline, CDR1 is KGHSH and CDR2 is LQKENI. The CDR3 extends over 13 amino acids. Trimming removed 3 bases from V and 6 bases from J, with 10 bases in between. The CDR3 DNA reads as TGTGCCAGCTCACCCGATCAGGGGGATACGCAGTATTTT. Protein sequence: CASSPDQGDTQYF.

The rearrangement uses TRBV3-1 and TRBJ1-2; D might be TRBD1 (5 bases). V was shortened by 4 bases and J by 8 bases, with 14 bases between the two germline ends. The CDR3 loop spans 13 amino acids. Germline CDR1 and CDR2: LGHDT and YNNKEL (reference sequence). CDR3 in DNA: TGTGCCAGCAGCCCTAGCGGGGGAGGCGGCTACACCTTC. Protein sequence: CASSPSGGGGYTF.

The V call is TRBV7-6, the J call TRBJ2-3; D is ambiguous. The length of the CDR3 is 15 residues. Germline values: CDR1 SGHVS, CDR2 FNYEAQ. Trimming left V 0 bases short and J 2 bases short, with 9 bases between. CDR3 nucleotide sequence: TGTGCCAGCAGCTTAGCTTTCCCTTACACAGATACGCAGTATTTT. Residues: CASSLAFPYTDTQYF.

The V and J genes are TRBV29-1 and TRBJ1-4; D is perhaps TRBD1 (6 bases). Germline CDR1 and CDR2: SQVTM and ANQGSEA. The length of the CDR3 is 13 residues. Trimming stripped 6 bases from V and 3 bases from J, with 11 bases between. The CDR3 region has the DNA TGCAGCGTGTCGACAGGACCTAATGAAAAACTGTTTTTT. It is translated as CSVSTGPNEKLFF.

The V call is TRBV3-1, the J call TRBJ1-6; D is ambiguous. Trimming stripped 4 bases from V and 10 bases from J, with 11 bases between. CDR3 length equals 13 residues. The germline V gene has CDR1 LGHDT and CDR2 YNNKEL (reference sequence). This chain's CDR3 is CASSPKNRSPLHF. DNA of the CDR3: TGTGCCAGCAGCCCTAAAAACCGCTCACCCCTCCACTTT.

The chain joins TRBV20-1 to TRBJ2-3; D remains ambiguous. The CDR3 contains 14 residues. CDR1 is DFQATT, CDR2 SNEGSKA, per germline (reference sequence). Between the trimmed V and J ends, which lost 6 bases and 6 bases, there was a span of 19 bases. The CDR3 reads CSAEQPGRMDTQYF. CDR3 nucleotides: TGCAGTGCCGAGCAGCCCGGTAGGATGGATACGCAGTATTTT.

This chain joins TRBV27 and TRBJ1-5; D ambiguous. CDR3 length: 16 residues. CDR1 MNHEY and CDR2 SMNVEV come from the germline V gene (reference sequence). Deletions cut 5 bases from V and 5 bases from J, with 19 bases between. The CDR3 bases are TGTGCCAGCAGTCCATCGCCCACATGGTCTGATCAGCCCCAGCATTTT. It specifies CASSPSPTWSDQPQHF.

In DNA, the CDR3 is TGTGCCAGCAGTGACTGGCTAGCGGGGGCTACGTACCAAGAGACCCAGTACTTC. It is translated as CASSDWLAGATYQETQYF. The V and J genes are TRBV2 and TRBJ2-5; 10 positions agree with TRBD2. The CDR3 runs to 18 residues. Per germline, CDR1 SNHLY and CDR2 FYNNEI. The junction had 10 bases not matched to a gene; V was cut back by 3 bases and J by 0 bases. Full variable domain (rest looked up from reference TRBV2 and TRBJ2-5): EPEVTQTPSHQVTQMGQEVILRCVPISNHLYFYWYRQILGQKVEFLVSFYNNEISEKSEIFDDQFSVERPDGSNFTLKIRSTKLEDSAMYFCASSDWLAGATYQETQYFGPGTRLLVL.

This chain uses TRBV7-8 with TRBJ2-1; 9 bases are shared with TRBD2. V shed 5 bases, J shed 7 bases, and the junction held 9 bases outside the gene matches. There are 15 residues in the CDR3. The germline V gene has CDR1 SGHVS and CDR2 FQNEAQ. CDR3 in DNA: TGTGCCAGCAGCCGCGGGGTAGCGGGGGATAATGAGCAGTTCTTC. Protein sequence: CASSRGVAGDNEQFF. The full variable domain, completed using reference TRBV7-8 and TRBJ2-1, is GAGVSQSPRYKVAKRGQDVALRCDPISGHVSLFWYQQALGQGPEFLTYFQNEAQLDKSGLPSDRFFAERPEGSVSTLKIQRTQQEDSAVYLCASSRGVAGDNEQFFGPGTRLTVL.

The V call is TRBV20-1, the J call TRBJ2-2; D might be TRBD1 or TRBD2, each matching 5 bases. In germline, CDR1 is DFQATT, CDR2 SNEGSKA (reference sequence). The CDR3 sequence is 16 residues long. Trimming removed 0 bases at V and 1 base at J, with 12 bases between. The CDR3 nucleotides are TGCAGTGCTAGAGACGCCGGGGCAGGGAACACCGGGGAGCTGTTTTTT. It encodes CSARDAGAGNTGELFF.

This clonotype showed up just once. The chain combines TRBV3-1 with TRBJ1-5; D possibly corresponds to TRBD1 (5 bases). Germline CDR1 is LGHDT and CDR2 is YNNKEL (reference sequence). Deletions cut 2 bases from V and 7 bases from J, with 15 bases between. The CDR3 has 15 residues. This CDR3 reads CASSQHVGGEQPQHF. CDR3 bases: TGTGCCAGCAGCCAACACGTTGGAGGGGAACAGCCCCAGCATTTT. Complete variable domain (other parts from reference TRBV3-1 and TRBJ1-5): DTAVSQTPKYLVTQMGNDKSIKCEQNLGHDTMYWYKQDSKKFLKIMFSYNNKELIINETVPNRFSPKSPDKAHLNLHINSLELGDSAVYFCASSQHVGGEQPQHFGDGTRLSIL.

This chain joins TRBV20-1 and TRBJ2-1, with 7 bases lining up with TRBD2. V was pared by 2 bases and J by 5 bases, with 12 bases of the junction left unmatched. The V gene's germline CDR1 is DFQATT and CDR2 SNEGSKA (reference sequence). The CDR3 loop spans 16 amino acids. CDR3 sequence: CSARSLAVGRHNEQFF. In DNA, the CDR3 is TGCAGTGCTAGATCTCTAGCGGTGGGCCGTCACAATGAGCAGTTCTTC.

This chain joins TRBV9 and TRBJ2-1, with 8 nucleotides matching TRBD2. V shed 0 bases and J 6 bases; nucleotides not matched to a gene: 5. Germline V gives CDR1 SGDLS, CDR2 YYNGEE. The CDR3 runs 15 residues. The CDR3 region has the DNA TGTGCCAGCAGCGTAGCGGGGGGGCCCCGCAATGAGCAGTTCTTC. It yields the protein CASSVAGGPRNEQFF.

This chain connects TRBV29-1 to TRBJ2-6; unclear D gene. CDR1 and CDR2 from the germline V gene are SQVTM and ANQGSEA. The germline V and J ends were trimmed by 7 bases and 0 bases, with 10 bases remaining between them. The CDR3 loop spans 14 amino acids. The CDR3 sequence: CSAITNSGANVLTF. In nucleotides, the CDR3 is TGCAGCGCCATAACCAACTCTGGGGCCAACGTCCTGACTTTC.